Listed below are T cell receptor beta chains from one sample, sequenced in a study of PD-1 blockade in classical Hodgkin lymphoma. Sequenced by immunoSEQ multiplex PCR; TCRdb stores in-frame clones only, minus some. Found here are just over 35,000 clones, 69% of them singletons; the top ten hold 11% to 15%. The source was peripheral blood mononuclear cells (PBMCs), collected before the second cycle of nivolumab. All receptors come from a human donor with classical Hodgkin lymphoma. Each CDR3 is given without its conserved first and last residue. Only part of the rows carry a size: once, few, many, or a class if the clone is expanded.

size | J | V | CDR3
few | TRBJ2-7 | TRBV19 | ASSGPGSYEQY
medium-sized | TRBJ1-5 | TRBV10-3 | AISSGNQPQH
NA | TRBJ2-1 | TRBV6-1 | ASSEALIGRNYNVEQF
NA | TRBJ1-2 | TRBV4-2 | ASSQDHSPNYGYT
once | TRBJ1-6 | TRBV5-1 | ASSLGAGDYNSPLH
few | TRBJ2-7 | TRBV4-3 | ASSQGTSNNYEQY
few | TRBJ2-1 | TRBV27 | ASSQGQGRNVGLNEQF
NA | TRBJ1-1 | TRBV15 | ATSSGRTGGNTEAF
NA | TRBJ2-7 | TRBV11-3 | ASSPGQGVGEQY
NA | TRBJ1-3 | TRBV2 | ASSEIGSGGNTIY
NA | TRBJ1-6 | TRBV5-4 | ASSLVGHSPLH
NA | TRBJ1-1 | TRBV18 | ASSPWQGAEAF
few | TRBJ2-5 | TRBV6-1 | ATAGQGFETQY
NA | TRBJ2-6 | TRBV18 | ASSLNRADLPSRLPGANVLT
NA | TRBJ1-1 | TRBV7-9 | ASSVQGGANTEAF
NA | TRBJ1-5 | TRBV14 | ASSAGVGNQPQH
NA | TRBJ1-2 | TRBV29-1 | SVLRVNYGYT
NA | TRBJ2-1 | TRBV4-1 | ASSQVLLDDNEQF
many | TRBJ2-2 | TRBV27 | ASRSFSQGATGELF
NA | TRBJ1-1 | TRBV2 | ASSGPLLNTEAF